This TCR beta chain was recorded in a study of shared clonotypes between healthy human individuals (dated by TCRdb to between 2020 and 2021). Regarding the research as a whole: The cohort included three men and a couple of women between 18 and 49 years of age. Per donor, leukapheresis produced somewhere between about 0.94 and 9 billion PBMCs. Blood TCR repertoires of roughly five healthy adults were deeply sequenced to estimate repertoire size and the extent of clonotype sharing between individuals. Different laboratories and diverse techniques were used to prepare libraries and sequence TCR repertoires, to increase sequencing depth and limit assay-specific biases. For each donor, CD4 naive and CD4 memory were each run on three plates, CD8 naive on two plates, and CD8 memory on one plate. Study-wide findings and limitations: Estimated clonotype richness was generally larger for naive than for memory subsets. Compared with non-shared clonotypes, clonotypes shared by all four sorted-subset donors had higher generation probabilities. Even with the large sequencing depth, rarefaction of the sorted-subset datasets indicated that sequencing was incomplete. Sharing across several donors was observed for about 5% of naive CD4, 3% to 4% of naive CD8, over 2% of memory CD4, and roughly 0.4% of memory CD8 clonotypes. Based on pairwise subsampling, the degree of clonotype sharing among donors was expected to be affected by sequencing depth. Because the study included a small number of donors, the genetic and exposure-history diversity represented was limited. Only blood was sampled, and tissue TCR repertoires likely differ from those in blood.

Points on this clone: The antigen it recognizes is unknown. Base qualities are not recorded, but no much larger clone differs from it by a single base.

CD8 naive samples consisted of CD45RO-negative cells that were positively selected for CCR7, yielding a CD45RA+CCR7+ population without TemRA cells. The donors were healthy, HIV-negative adults who had no recently reported acute infections or vaccinations. Every donor was a Caucasian adult residing in Nashville, Tennessee, USA. Blood was obtained by leukapheresis, after which PBMCs were separated by Ficoll-Histopaque density gradient centrifugation and cryopreserved in liquid nitrogen vapor phase. Purity and quantity of every magnetically sorted T cell population were checked by analytical flow cytometry. Genomic DNA was isolated from every sorted fraction and measured by UV absorbance on a Nanodrop 2000c. The germline V gene provides CDR1 SGDLS and CDR2 YYNGEE. After removal of 4 bases from V and 6 bases from J, the junction retains 7 bases not matched to a gene. The cysteine opens and the phenylalanine closes a CDR3 of 17 amino acids. Only the CDR3 DNA is retained, 51 bases long and in frame from the first base.

TCR CDR3 regions were amplified from genomic DNA by multiplex PCR using the deep immunoSEQ assay. Extracted genomic DNA from each cell subset was distributed evenly across all wells of several immunoSEQ 96-well plates, and each plate was treated as a replicate. For sorted subsets, approximately 190 ng of genomic DNA, equivalent to tens of thousands of T cell genomes, went into each replicate PCR. The purified libraries were quantified using a Qubit 3.0 fluorometer, sized with a Bioanalyzer 2100, and then quantified again using the KAPA Library Quantification kit. Every immunoSEQ 96-well plate was sequenced on a dedicated single-read 150-cycle Illumina NextSeq 550 flow cell. The original methods were these. Because the immunoSEQ output held only junctional sequences and lacked quality scores, the filtering could not match the filtering applied to full-length reads. To assign V/J genes and CDR3, sequences were annotated against IMGT germline references using PyIR, a Python wrapper for IgBLAST v1.9. Reads with weak V/J assignments (E-value above 1e-6), missing CDR3, stop codons, out-of-frame junctions, or ambiguous translated residues were removed. V3J clonotypes were defined by identical inferred V gene, J gene, and CDR3 amino acid sequence. The percentage overlap between two repertoires was calculated by dividing the number of shared unique clonotypes by the size of the smaller repertoire. Repertoire richness was assessed with RTK rarefaction, the Chao1 estimator, and Recon v2.1 estimates of unobserved clonotypes. OLGA was used to compute generation probabilities for all TCRbeta clonotypes that the gDNA method yielded from a handful of donors. Not all clones reach the TCRdb copy of this immuneACCESS table, which keeps in-frame sequences only. Checked studies attribute under half of the gap to unresolved V genes and leave the rest unexplained. From that table come the V and J calls and clone size; the DNA was used to work out D and trimming. In this sample the table shows 550,000 to 750,000 clones, roughly 94% of which occur a single time. Approximately 24% of the sample goes to the ten largest clones.

Sequences were obtained from naive CD8+ T cells sorted from blood. In light of the paper, this sample's cell subset or site label describes: CD45RA+CCR7+. The sequence came from a man aged 25-40 years in good health. The chain is made from TRBV9 and TRBJ2-1; the central 16 bases match TRBD2. The CDR3 protein is CASSKGLAGGLGNEQFF. In nucleotide form, the sequence is TGTGCCAGCAGCAAGGGACTAGCGGGAGGGCTGGGCAATGAGCAGTTCTTC.